Below are 15 T cell receptor beta chains sequenced from a single sample in a study of blood T cells in healthy people across ages. It was with a sample-barcoded 5' primer and a J-beta primer mix that a second PCR of about 7 to 12 cycles was run. MiXCR, applied by TCRdb to the 5' RACE reads, yields one record per CDR3 protein. This sample yields 1.8 million or so distinct CDR3 sequences, of which 35% to 50% are seen a single time; about 23% belongs to the top ten. The sequencing sample was made of blood. The receptors were sampled from a human donor in good health.

CDR3 sequence: CASRMFGGGAFF. The DNA for the CDR3 is TGTGCCAGCAGAATGTTTGGGGGTGGAGCTTTCTTT. The chain joins TRBV12-3 or TRBV12-4 to TRBJ1-1, with a weak D call TRBD1 (5 bases). The CDR3 runs 12 residues. V lost 6 bases, J lost 10 bases, and 15 bases lay in between.

This chain connects TRBV20-1 to TRBJ1-2; maybe TRBD1 (5 bases). The CDR3 consists of 12 residues. Germline lookup yields CDR1 DFQATT and CDR2 SNEGSKA (reference sequence). V lost 7 bases and J 8 bases, leaving 17 bases between the germline ends. Written as DNA, the CDR3 is TGCAGTGTATACCAGGGTAGTAAGGGCTACACCTTC. It specifies CSVYQGSKGYTF.

The V gene is TRBV12-3 or TRBV12-4, the J gene TRBJ1-5, with D perhaps TRBD1 (6 bases). This CDR3 has 15 amino acids. V lost 5 bases and J 4 bases, leaving 15 bases between the germline ends. CDR3 residues: CASSPRTVRNQPQHF. The CDR3 DNA is TGTGCCAGCAGTCCCCGGACAGTTAGGAATCAGCCCCAGCATTTT.

The chain is built from TRBV4-1 and TRBJ1-4; D possibly corresponds to TRBD1 (5 bases). Germline CDR1 and CDR2: MGHRA and YSYEKL. This CDR3 comprises 14 residues. The germline V and J ends were trimmed by 4 bases and 10 bases, with 16 bases remaining between them. CDR3 nucleotide sequence: TGCGCCAGCAGCCGCGGATCCGGGGGGGGAAAACTGTTTTTT. It encodes CASSRGSGGGKLFF.

This clonotype was seen a handful of times. This sequence joins TRBV7-8 and TRBJ2-1; D remains ambiguous. The V and J ends lost 1 base and 9 bases respectively, with 7 bases between them. The CDR3 extends over 12 amino acids. Germline values: CDR1 SGHVS, CDR2 FQNEAQ. The CDR3 reads CASSLDEVEQFF. Written as DNA, the CDR3 is TGTGCCAGCAGCTTAGACGAAGTTGAGCAGTTCTTC.

The chain combines TRBV2 with TRBJ1-5; D is unclear. The CDR3 extends over 15 amino acids. Germline values: CDR1 SNHLY, CDR2 FYNNEI. The V end lost 1 base, the J end lost 2 bases, and 9 bases lay between the germline ends. The CDR3 nucleotides are TGTGCCAGCAGTGAAGTGAGACACGGCAATCAGCCCCAGCATTTT. Its protein is CASSEVRHGNQPQHF. The full variable domain, completed using reference TRBV2 and TRBJ1-5, is EPEVTQTPSHQVTQMGQEVILRCVPISNHLYFYWYRQILGQKVEFLVSFYNNEISEKSEIFDDQFSVERPDGSNFTLKIRSTKLEDSAMYFCASSEVRHGNQPQHFGDGTRLSIL.

This clonotype was detected only a few times. The chain recombines TRBV5-8 with TRBJ2-1, with TRBD1 matching 8 bases. The germline CDR1 and CDR2 sequences are SGHTS and YDEGEE. Trimming took 1 base from V and 15 from J; bases not matched to a gene: 6. The CDR3 has 12 amino acids. Here the CDR3 reads CASSLRQGKGFF. For the CDR3, the DNA is TGTGCCAGCAGCTTGCGACAGGGGAAGGGGTTCTTC.

The chain is built from TRBV7-6 and TRBJ2-4; 8 bases fit TRBD1. The V segment lost 1 base and the J segment 13 bases; nucleotides outside the gene matches: 12. This CDR3 has 15 amino acids. Looked up from germline, CDR1 is SGHVS and CDR2 is FNYEAQ. This chain's CDR3 is CASSLGQGHGYGQYF. The CDR3 region has the DNA TGTGCCAGCAGCTTAGGACAGGGGCATGGCTACGGGCAGTACTTC. Full variable domain (outside the CDR3, taken from reference TRBV7-6 and TRBJ2-4): GAGVSQSPRYKVTKRGQDVALRCDPISGHVSLYWYRQALGQGPEFLTYFNYEAQQDKSGLPNDRFSAERPEGSISTLTIQRTEQRDSAMYRCASSLGQGHGYGQYFGAGTRLSVL.

The chain has TRBV10-3 and TRBJ2-6, with 7 bases aligning to TRBD1. V shed 11 bases and J 0 bases; nucleotides not matched to a gene: 7. The germline V gene has CDR1 ENHRY and CDR2 SYGVKD. This CDR3 contains 15 residues. The CDR3 nucleotides read TGTGCCGCTTATGGGACAGCCTCTGGGGCCAACGTCCTGACTTTC. Its protein is CAAYGTASGANVLTF.

This clonotype was seen a few times. The V call is TRBV7-2, the J call TRBJ2-3; 11 bases are a match to TRBD2. V shed 7 bases, J shed 2 bases, and the junction held 5 bases outside the gene matches. Germline values: CDR1 SGHTA, CDR2 FQGNSA. The CDR3 sequence is 15 residues long. The CDR3 loop reads CASTVTSGVTDTQYF. The CDR3 DNA follows: TGTGCCAGCACCGTGACTAGCGGGGTCACAGATACGCAGTATTTT.

The chain combines TRBV18 with TRBJ1-5; 9 bases match TRBD1. The CDR3 is made up of 16 amino acids. Looked up from germline, CDR1 is KGHSH and CDR2 is LQKENI. Germline trimming cut 3 bases from V and 0 bases from J; bases unmatched to any gene: 3. The DNA for the CDR3 is TGTGCCAGCTCACCGATGGGACAGGGTAGCAATCAGCCCCAGCATTTT. This encodes CASSPMGQGSNQPQHF.

CDR3 amino acids: CASSYRPGQGDEKLFF. The DNA of the CDR3 is TGCGCCAGCAGCTATCGCCCCGGACAGGGGGACGAAAAACTGTTTTTT. The chain carries TRBV5-1 and TRBJ1-4; 10 nucleotides agree with TRBD1. The CDR3 length is 16 residues. Unmatched junction bases numbered 10, after V lost 3 bases and J lost 8 bases. Germline lookup yields CDR1 SGHRS and CDR2 YFSETQ.

This clonotype was detected only a few times. V gene TRBV6-2 or TRBV6-3 combines with J gene TRBJ2-5; 11 bases match TRBD2. Looked up from germline, CDR1 is MNHEY and CDR2 is SVGEGT. The V gene end was trimmed by 6 bases and the J gene end by 4 bases; junction bases not matched to a gene: 10. The CDR3 runs to 16 residues. As DNA, the CDR3 is TGTGCCAGCAGACCACTTAGCGGGGGGGCTCGAGAGACCCAGTACTTC. This sequence encodes CASRPLSGGARETQYF.

The table lists this clonotype with a few counts. The chain couples TRBV10-2 to TRBJ2-7, with TRBD2 matching over 11 bases. The CDR3 loop spans 15 amino acids. CDR1 WSHSY and CDR2 SAAADI come from the germline V gene. The J segment lost 3 bases and the V segment lost 5 bases, leaving 6 bases of the junction unmatched. The CDR3 region is CASSPTSGGRYEQYF. The CDR3 DNA reads as TGCGCCAGCAGTCCCACTAGCGGGGGCCGCTACGAGCAGTACTTC.

Only a few counts were recorded for this clonotype. V and J are TRBV20-1 and TRBJ2-7; no firm D call. CDR3 length equals 14 residues. V lost 4 bases to trimming and J lost 3 bases, with 16 bases between them. The germline gives CDR1 DFQATT, CDR2 SNEGSKA (reference sequence). The CDR3 loop is CSATTLDGNYEQYF. The CDR3 DNA reads TGCAGTGCTACAACCCTGGACGGTAACTACGAGCAGTACTTC.